This T cell receptor beta chain was identified in a study of HIV-infected patients and healthy controls. cDNA was made from approximately 0.55 ug RNA using alpha and beta constant primers. Separate chain-specific third strand synthesis with multiplexing indices produced the alpha and beta libraries. All rearrangements within a chain used one primer pair; cDNA molecules carried barcodes. From the 5' RACE reads, TCRdb called clonotypes with MiXCR, one entry per CDR3 protein. The repertoire holds about 7,400 distinct CDR3 sequences, with about a tenth as singletons. This clonotype was counted between two and nine times. Its antigen remains unknown. Findings and caveats of the study: MAIT alpha-chain CDR3s were frequent in healthy controls, depleted in HIV+. Compared with untreated HIV+ repertoires, healthy controls showed roughly threefold more distinct CDR3s and higher Shannon diversity.

All unsorted peripheral T cells were captured because whole blood was used without fractionation. V lost 6 bases and J 0 bases, leaving 13 bases between the germline ends. There are 15 residues in the CDR3. In germline, CDR1 is SGHKS, CDR2 YYEKEE (reference sequence). This clonotype was sampled from an adult with HIV infection. The chain combines TRBV5-5 with TRBJ1-5, with no clear D. This sample comprised blood, obtained before antiretroviral therapy. The CDR3 sequence is CASTPEGYSNQPQHF. The CDR3 nucleotides are TGTGCCAGCACCCCGGAGGGTTATAGCAATCAGCCCCAGCATTTT.